The 15 T cell receptor beta chains below all came from one sample that was sequenced in a study of human versus mouse CDR3 diversity and MHC coevolution. Generated by immunoSEQ multiplex PCR, the TCRdb table keeps only in-frame clones and is missing some. The data show around 77,000 clones, 80% to 95% seen once. The sample consisted of naive CD4+ T cells from blood. Subset specified: CD45RO-negative CD62L-positive naive CD4 T cells. The receptors stem from a person between 25 and 70 years old in good health.

In this sample, this clone turned up once. One junction end does not reproduce the germline sequence, and a read error may be involved. The CDR3 protein is CAGSTGVGSPLHF. The DNA of the CDR3 is TGTGCCGGTAGTACAGGGGTCGGATCACCCCTCCACTTT. V usage is TRBV19 and J usage is TRBJ1-6; 7 positions agree with TRBD1. The CDR3 spans 13 residues. The germline gives CDR1 LNHDA, CDR2 SQIVND (reference sequence).

The chain recombines TRBV11-2 with TRBJ2-5, with 11 bases that match TRBD2. The J call may not be correct, given that the DNA end is closer to TRBJ2-7. The CDR3 length is 16 residues. CDR1 and CDR2 (germline): SGHAT, FQNNGV. CDR3: CASSSQLAGGHYEQYF. CDR3 DNA sequence: TGTGCCAGCAGCTCCCAGTTAGCGGGAGGGCACTACGAGCAGTACTTC.

The chain uses TRBV19 and TRBJ1-2; TRBD1 is a possible D gene (6 bases). The CDR3 runs to 14 residues. The germline gives CDR1 LNHDA, CDR2 SQIVND (reference sequence). Trimming took 2 bases from V and 4 from J, leaving 11 bases between them. This chain's CDR3 is CASSIQGRPYGYTF. CDR3 nucleotide sequence: TGTGCCAGTAGTATACAGGGGCGACCCTATGGCTACACCTTC.

The V and J genes are TRBV27 and TRBJ2-3, with D unresolved. This CDR3 is built from 14 residues. Germline assignment: CDR1 MNHEY and CDR2 SMNVEV (reference sequence). V lost 3 bases to trimming and J lost 2 bases, with 9 bases between them. The CDR3 nucleotides are TGTGCCAGCAGTTTTGGGCTATACACAGATACGCAGTATTTT. Translation gives CASSFGLYTDTQYF.

The CDR3 nucleotides read TGTGCCAGCAGTTCCGCGACAGCTGGAAACACCATATATTTT. Protein sequence: CASSSATAGNTIYF. The chain uses TRBV6-5 and TRBJ1-3; perhaps TRBD1 as D (5 bases). The CDR3 extends over 14 amino acids. Germline CDR1 is MNHEY and CDR2 is SVGAGI. V gave up 4 bases and J gave up 2 bases, with 9 bases separating them.

The V call is TRBV7-9, the J call TRBJ2-7; 10 bases are shared with TRBD2. The CDR3 runs 16 residues. Germline V gene data show CDR1 as SEHNR and CDR2 as FQNEAQ (reference sequence). J was trimmed by 1 base and V by 3 bases; bases with no gene match: 6. CDR3 in amino acids: CASSLGTSAISYEQYF. The DNA of the CDR3 is TGTGCCAGCAGCTTGGGGACTAGCGCGATTTCCTACGAGCAGTACTTC.

The gene calls are TRBV6-5 and TRBJ2-5; 9 positions match TRBD1. The J call is doubtful: the DNA matches TRBJ2-7 better. The CDR3 has 15 amino acids. CDR1 is MNHEY, CDR2 SVGAGI, per germline. In DNA form, the CDR3 reads TGTGCCAGCAGTTACTCTCCGGACAGGGGTTACGAGCAGTACTTC. Protein sequence: CASSYSPDRGYEQYF.

The chain has TRBV19 and TRBJ2-1; TRBD2 matches at 11 bases. The CDR3 covers 16 residues. Germline CDR1 reads LNHDA; CDR2 reads SQIVND (reference sequence). J lost 2 bases, V lost 9 bases, and 9 bases had no gene match. CDR3: CASYRTSGPPYNEQFF. The CDR3, as DNA: TGTGCCAGCTACAGGACTAGCGGGCCCCCCTACAATGAGCAGTTCTTC.

The V and J genes are TRBV28 and TRBJ1-5, with 7 nucleotides matching TRBD1. CDR3 size: 13 residues. V was pared by 6 bases and J by 7 bases, with 6 bases of the junction left unmatched. Germline CDR1 reads MDHEN; CDR2 reads SYDVKM. The CDR3 spells CASSPGQNQPQHF. Written as DNA, the CDR3 is TGTGCCAGCAGCCCGGGACAGAACCAGCCCCAGCATTTT.

The chain has TRBV27 and TRBJ1-5, with 8 bases lining up with TRBD1. Germline assignment: CDR1 MNHEY and CDR2 SMNVEV (reference sequence). V lost 6 bases, J lost 0 bases, and 10 bases stayed unmatched. The CDR3 has 17 amino acids. The CDR3: CASRRTGSLFSNQPQHF. The DNA for the CDR3 is TGTGCCAGCAGGAGGACAGGGTCCCTTTTTAGCAATCAGCCCCAGCATTTT.

The V call is TRBV9, the J call TRBJ1-2; 8 bases align to TRBD1. Germline V gene lookup returns CDR1 SGDLS and CDR2 YYNGEE. The V gene end was trimmed by 2 bases and the J gene end by 0 bases; junction bases not matched to a gene: 6. The CDR3 consists of 16 residues. The CDR3 reads CASSVDPGQANYGYTF. CDR3 coding DNA: TGTGCCAGCAGCGTTGACCCGGGACAGGCTAACTATGGCTACACCTTC.

This clone occurred once. V and J are TRBV5-1 and TRBJ2-3; D uncertain. V lost 1 base and J 2 bases, leaving 8 bases between the germline ends. Germline V gene sequence: CDR1 SGHRS, CDR2 YFSETQ. CDR3 size: 14 residues. CDR3 nucleotide sequence: TGCGCCAGCAGCTTGTCAGGCGTCACAGATACGCAGTATTTT. It codes for CASSLSGVTDTQYF.

V usage is TRBV7-9 and J usage is TRBJ2-3; D may be TRBD2 (6 bases). The V gene lost 3 bases and the J gene lost 3 bases, with 22 bases spanning the gap. The CDR3 totals 18 residues. Germline-derived CDR1 and CDR2 are SEHNR and FQNEAQ (reference sequence). CDR3 sequence: CASSFIPFLGGVTDTQYF. For the CDR3, the DNA is TGTGCCAGCAGCTTTATTCCTTTCCTGGGGGGAGTGACAGATACGCAGTATTTT.

This chain joins TRBV7-9 and TRBJ2-1, with no clear D. Trimming stripped 5 bases from V and 0 bases from J, with 11 bases between. The CDR3 is made up of 15 amino acids. The germline V gene encodes CDR1 SEHNR and CDR2 FQNEAQ (reference sequence). The CDR3 sequence is CASSPQQPSYNEQFF. The DNA for the CDR3 is TGTGCCAGCAGCCCCCAACAGCCCTCCTACAATGAGCAGTTCTTC. The complete variable domain, with remaining parts taken from reference TRBV7-9 and TRBJ2-1, reads DTGVSQNPRHKITKRGQNVTFRCDPISEHNRLYWYRQTLGQGPEFLTYFQNEAQLEKSRLLSDRFSAERPKGSFSTLEIQRTEQGDSAMYLCASSPQQPSYNEQFFGPGTRLTVL.

V gene TRBV5-6 combines with J gene TRBJ1-2, with D unresolved. V shed 1 base and J shed 10 bases, with 11 bases lying between them. The germline V gene has CDR1 SGHDT and CDR2 YYEEEE. This CDR3 has 12 residues. CDR3 sequence reads: CASSLFLGDYTF. CDR3 DNA: TGTGCCAGCAGCTTGTTTTTAGGAGACTACACCTTC. The whole variable domain, remainder taken from reference TRBV5-6 and TRBJ1-2, is DAGVTQSPTHLIKTRGQQVTLRCSPKSGHDTVSWYQQALGQGPQFIFQYYEEEERQRGNFPDRFSGHQFPNYSSELNVNALLLGDSALYLCASSLFLGDYTFGSGTRLTVV.